The count of the clone carrying this T cell receptor beta chain is one. The CDR3 has 15 amino acids. Germline loops: CDR1 SGHTA, CDR2 FQGNSA. The ends were cut back, 3 bases at V and 4 bases at J, with 15 bases in the middle. Original analysis: Researchers report that nucleated cell counts were estimated from reference gene primer amplification. The protocol was immunoSEQ multiplex PCR, while the TCRdb copy is restricted to in-frame clones and leaves out a portion. From that table come the V and J calls and clone size; the DNA was used to work out D and trimming. The data show 100,000 to 120,000 clones, about nine tenths seen once. This entry belongs to a study of blood T cell repertoires in COVID-19. As for the study in general: T cells, B-cell-depleted T cells, or PBMCs provided the cDNA or gDNA that served as material.

Sequencing was performed on peripheral blood. V and J are TRBV7-2 and TRBJ1-2; a weak D match, TRBD1 (5 bases). The receptor was derived from a woman in her forties or fifties with acute or convalescent COVID-19. The CDR3 here is CASSFRTSQTYGYTF. CDR3 in DNA: TGTGCCAGCAGCTTTCGGACATCTCAAACCTATGGCTACACCTTC.